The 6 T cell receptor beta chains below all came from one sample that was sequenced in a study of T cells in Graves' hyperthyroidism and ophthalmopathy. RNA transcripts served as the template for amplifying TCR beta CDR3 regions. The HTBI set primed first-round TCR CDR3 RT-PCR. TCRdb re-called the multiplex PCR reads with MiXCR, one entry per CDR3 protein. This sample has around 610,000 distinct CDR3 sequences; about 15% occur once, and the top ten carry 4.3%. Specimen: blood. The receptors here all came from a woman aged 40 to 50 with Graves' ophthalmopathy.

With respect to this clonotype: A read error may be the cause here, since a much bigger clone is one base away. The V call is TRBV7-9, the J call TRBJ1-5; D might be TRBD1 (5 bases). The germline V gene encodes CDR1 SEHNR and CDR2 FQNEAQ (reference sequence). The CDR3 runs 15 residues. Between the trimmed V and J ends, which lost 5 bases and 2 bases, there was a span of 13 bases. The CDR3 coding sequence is TGTGCCAGCAGCCCACGGGGGGGGGGCAATCAGCCCCAGCATTTT. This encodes CASSPRGGGNQPQHF.

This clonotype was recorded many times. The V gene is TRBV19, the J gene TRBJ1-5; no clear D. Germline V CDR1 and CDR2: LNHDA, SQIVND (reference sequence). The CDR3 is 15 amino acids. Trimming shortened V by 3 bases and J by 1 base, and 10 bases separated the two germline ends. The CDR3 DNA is TGTGCCAGTAGTATCGGGCAGGTGAGCAATCAGCCCCAGCATTTT. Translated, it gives CASSIGQVSNQPQHF. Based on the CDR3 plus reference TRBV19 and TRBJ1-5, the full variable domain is DGGITQSPKYLFRKEGQNVTLSCEQNLNHDAMYWYRQDPGQGLRLIYYSQIVNDFQKGDIAEGYSVSREKKESFPLTVTSAQKNPTAFYLCASSIGQVSNQPQHFGDGTRLSIL.

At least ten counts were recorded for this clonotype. The CDR3 loop is CASSEGQGLTGELFF. The CDR3 DNA follows: TGTGCCAGCAGCGAGGGGCAGGGATTGACCGGGGAGCTGTTTTTT. This chain uses TRBV27 with TRBJ2-2; D could derive from TRBD1 or TRBD2 (5 bases each). This CDR3 is 15 amino acids long. Per the germline V gene, CDR1 is MNHEY and CDR2 is SMNVEV (reference sequence). The V gene lost 6 bases and the J gene lost 5 bases, with 16 bases spanning the gap.

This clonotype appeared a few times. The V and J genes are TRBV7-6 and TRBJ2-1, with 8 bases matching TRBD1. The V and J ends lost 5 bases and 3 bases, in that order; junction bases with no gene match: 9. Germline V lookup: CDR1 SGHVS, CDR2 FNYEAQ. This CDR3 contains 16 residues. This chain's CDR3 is CASSPQGASVYNEQFF. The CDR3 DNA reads TGTGCCAGCAGCCCTCAGGGGGCCTCAGTCTACAATGAGCAGTTCTTC.

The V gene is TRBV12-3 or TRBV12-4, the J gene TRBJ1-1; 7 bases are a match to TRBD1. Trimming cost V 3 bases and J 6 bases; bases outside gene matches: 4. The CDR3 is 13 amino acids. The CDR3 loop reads CASSFGTVPEAFF. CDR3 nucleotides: TGTGCCAGCAGTTTTGGGACAGTACCTGAAGCTTTCTTT.

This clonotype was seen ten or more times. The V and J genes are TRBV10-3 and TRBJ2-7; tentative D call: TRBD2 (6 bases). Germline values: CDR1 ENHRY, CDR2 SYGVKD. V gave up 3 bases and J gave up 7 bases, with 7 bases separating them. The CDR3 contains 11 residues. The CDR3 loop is CAISDGREQYF. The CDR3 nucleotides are TGTGCCATCAGTGACGGGAGAGAGCAGTACTTC.